This T cell receptor beta chain was captured in a study of T cell changes during pregnancy in multiple sclerosis. The table came from immunoSEQ multiplex PCR; TCRdb's copy has only in-frame clones and leaves some out. Here the sample spans over 25,000 clones, around 90% being singletons. The germline gives CDR1 MNHNS, CDR2 SASEGT. The CDR3 is 13 residues long. Trimming shortened V by 5 bases and J by 7 bases, and 11 bases separated the two germline ends. The J gene is TRBJ1-4, the V gene TRBV6-1; no clear D gene. The sequence was collected from a female donor in good health, enrolled as a control in a pregnancy study. The source material was CD4+ T cells from peripheral blood mononuclear cells, sampled in the second trimester of pregnancy. The CDR3, as DNA: TGTGCCAGCAGTTCGACCCGGGGTGAAAAACTGTTTTTT. Translated, it gives CASSSTRGEKLFF.